Listed below are T cell receptor beta chains from one sample, sequenced in a study of CD8 T cells in Susac syndrome. Using its own MiXCR run on the immunoSEQ multiplex PCR reads, TCRdb lists one record per CDR3 protein. This sample yields hundreds of thousands of distinct CDR3 sequences, of which roughly 93% are seen a single time; roughly 0.072% belongs to the top ten. The sequenced material came from CD4+ T cells from PBMCs. The receptors were gathered from a human donor with multiple sclerosis. The CDR3 runs from the conserved cysteine through the conserved F or W. The D gene is left open where the match is weak. Only some rows state a clone size, as once, few, many or a class for expanded clones.

j_call	v_call	clone_size	d_call	cdr3_nt	cdr3_aa
TRBJ2-1	TRBV7-7	.	TRBD2	TGTGCTAGCAGCTTACTAGCGGGAGCTTCAAGAAATGAGCAGTTCTTC	CASSLLAGASRNEQFF
TRBJ2-4	TRBV30	.	TRBD2	TGTGCCTGGAGTCCCCTTAGCGGGTTCGGCAAAAACATTCAGTACTTC	CAWSPLSGFGKNIQYF
TRBJ1-5	TRBV27	.	TRBD1	TGTGCCAGCAGTTCTTCAGGGACAGGGAATACTCAGCCCCAGCATTTT	CASSSSGTGNTQPQHF
TRBJ1-1	TRBV9	.	.	TGTGCCAGCAGCGTAGCTGAGGTCACTGAAGCTTTCTTT	CASSVAEVTEAFF
TRBJ1-1	TRBV27	.	.	TGTGCCAGCAGTCGACGGGGGGTCGGGGGCACTGAAGCTTTCTTT	CASSRRGVGGTEAFF
TRBJ1-1	TRBV6-2/TRBV6-3	.	.	TGTGCCAGCAGTTCGGCTGGGGTGAACACTGAAGCTTTCTTT	CASSSAGVNTEAFF
TRBJ1-5	TRBV9	.	.	TGTGCCAGCAGCGCCGACAGCGGCAATCAGCCCCAGCATTTT	CASSADSGNQPQHF
TRBJ1-1	TRBV7-9	once	TRBD1	TGTGCCAGCAGCGTACAGGGGCGCGGGGTAGCTTTCTTT	CASSVQGRGVAFF
TRBJ1-2	TRBV30	.	.	TGTGCCTGGAGTGTATACCGTGAAGGGGGTGGCTACACCTTC	CAWSVYREGGGYTF
TRBJ1-2	TRBV15	.	.	TGTGCCACCAGCAGGCCCCCGGGACCGACCATCCTTAACTATGGCTACACCTTC	CATSRPPGPTILNYGYTF
TRBJ2-2	TRBV29-1	.	.	TGCAGCGTCCGAAGGACTGGAACCGGGGAGCTGTTTTTT	CSVRRTGTGELFF
TRBJ2-3	TRBV27	.	TRBD2	TGTGCCAGCAGTTTATTAGAGACTAGCTCTCGGGTTACGCAGTATTTT	CASSLLETSSRVTQYF
TRBJ2-5	TRBV3-1	.	.	TGTGCCAGCTCCAGCTTGTGGGAGACCCAGTACTTC	CASSSLWETQYF
TRBJ1-5	TRBV12-3/TRBV12-4	.	.	TGTGCCAGCAGTCCCTGGAGTAGCAATCAGCCCCAGCATTTT	CASSPWSSNQPQHF
TRBJ2-2	TRBV20-1	.	.	TGCAGTGCTAGGAGAGGAAGGGGAACCGGGGAGCTGTTTTTT	CSARRGRGTGELFF
TRBJ1-3	TRBV5-6	.	.	TGTGCCAGCAGCTTGGAAGGAGGGAACACCATATATTTT	CASSLEGGNTIYF
TRBJ1-1	TRBV28	.	.	TGTGCCAGCAGTTTATGGACCCTTGAAGCTTTCTTT	CASSLWTLEAFF
TRBJ1-5	TRBV20-1	.	TRBD1	TGCAGTGCTGCGGGACAGGAGTTTAGCAATCAGCCCCAGCATTTT	CSAAGQEFSNQPQHF
TRBJ2-1	TRBV6-6	.	.	TGTGCCAGCAGTTACGATCAGTTGGAGGCTGCTGAGCAGTTCTTC	CASSYDQLEAAEQFF
TRBJ2-2	TRBV11-2	few	.	TGTGCCAGCAGCCCGCAGAGGAACACCGGGGAGCTGTTTTTT	CASSPQRNTGELFF
TRBJ2-1	TRBV9	once	.	TGTGCCAGCAGCCCGAGGGGGGTATACGAGCAGTTCTTC	CASSPRGVYEQFF
TRBJ2-5	TRBV30	.	.	TGTGCCCGCGGACAGCAAGAGACCCAGTACTTC	CARGQQETQYF
TRBJ2-7	TRBV10-3	.	.	TGTGCCATCAGTGAGTCAGGAGGAGACGAGCAGTACTTC	CAISESGGDEQYF
TRBJ2-1	TRBV29-1	.	.	TGCAGCGTTGACTTTTGGGCGGGTAGCCACAATGAGCAGTTCTTC	CSVDFWAGSHNEQFF
TRBJ2-2	TRBV24-1	.	TRBD1	TGTGCCACCAGAACAGGGGGCAACACCGGGGAGCTGTTTTTT	CATRTGGNTGELFF
TRBJ2-7	TRBV9	.	.	TGTGCCAGCAGCGTGCAGGACGGGATCTACGAGCAGTACTTC	CASSVQDGIYEQYF
TRBJ1-2	TRBV25-1	few	.	TGTGCCAGCAGTGAACCGGGGCAGAGCTATGGCTACACCTTC	CASSEPGQSYGYTF
TRBJ2-1	TRBV10-2	.	.	TGCGCCAGCAGTGGAGCCCATGAGCAGTTCTTC	CASSGAHEQFF
TRBJ1-5	TRBV20-1	.	TRBD1	TGCAGTGCGCGACAGGGAGCTAATCAGCCCCAGCATTTT	CSARQGANQPQHF